This is a list of T cell receptor beta chains from one sample in a study of blood T cell repertoires in COVID-19. Method: immunoSEQ multiplex PCR; TCRdb's copy keeps in-frame clones and lacks some. Among a few hundred thousand clones listed, 70% to 90% were seen once. Sequencing was performed on PBMCs or T cells enriched from blood (not recorded which). Receptors were obtained from a woman aged 25 to 39 who had recovered from COVID-19. CDR3s leave out the opening cysteine and the closing phenylalanine or tryptophan. Fields, in order: J gene, V gene, clone size, CDR3 protein. A clone size is listed for some rows: how often the clone was seen (once, few, many), or a class if it is expanded.

J gene: TRBJ1-5; V gene: TRBV28; clone size: .; CDR3 protein: ASSPRGAASNQPQH
J gene: TRBJ1-3; V gene: TRBV28; clone size: once; CDR3 protein: ASSLIGLQADGSGNTIY
J gene: TRBJ1-2; V gene: TRBV2; clone size: once; CDR3 protein: ASRSTLNYGYT
J gene: TRBJ1-3; V gene: TRBV3-1/TRBV3-2; clone size: .; CDR3 protein: ASSQDLGQRGNTIY
J gene: TRBJ2-5; V gene: TRBV28; clone size: .; CDR3 protein: ARWKRVGGKETQY
J gene: TRBJ1-3; V gene: TRBV4-1; clone size: .; CDR3 protein: ASSQGLRTVTSGNTIY
J gene: TRBJ2-7; V gene: TRBV3-1/TRBV3-2; clone size: once; CDR3 protein: ASTTRRTSGTYEQY
J gene: TRBJ1-1; V gene: TRBV24-1; clone size: once; CDR3 protein: ATSDRVNSTEAF
J gene: TRBJ2-7; V gene: TRBV27; clone size: .; CDR3 protein: ASSLSKGLSYEQY
J gene: TRBJ1-5; V gene: TRBV2; clone size: .; CDR3 protein: ASSVEIPQPQH
J gene: TRBJ2-3; V gene: TRBV24-1; clone size: .; CDR3 protein: ATGTGVTDTQY
J gene: TRBJ2-6; V gene: TRBV2; clone size: .; CDR3 protein: ASSPGSSRANVLT
J gene: TRBJ2-1; V gene: TRBV7-2; clone size: once; CDR3 protein: ASDSLLGQRYEQF
J gene: TRBJ1-2; V gene: TRBV11-2; clone size: once; CDR3 protein: ASSSTGHGYT
J gene: TRBJ2-7; V gene: TRBV7-3; clone size: .; CDR3 protein: ASSPRTSGIDEQY
J gene: TRBJ1-3; V gene: TRBV6-6; clone size: .; CDR3 protein: ASRHRVSGNTIY
J gene: TRBJ2-1; V gene: TRBV30; clone size: .; CDR3 protein: AWSPTIGNEQF
J gene: TRBJ1-6; V gene: TRBV30; clone size: .; CDR3 protein: AWSVGTGDNSPLH
J gene: TRBJ2-1; V gene: TRBV12-5; clone size: .; CDR3 protein: ASGSGGQNEQF
J gene: TRBJ2-5; V gene: TRBV7-7; clone size: .; CDR3 protein: ASSLGVSGTGYQETQY
J gene: TRBJ1-2; V gene: TRBV27; clone size: .; CDR3 protein: AVKQGIGDGYT
J gene: TRBJ2-7; V gene: TRBV5-5; clone size: .; CDR3 protein: ASSLPLGGGPGEQY
J gene: TRBJ2-3; V gene: TRBV6-1; clone size: .; CDR3 protein: ASSEYQRTLVGDTQY
J gene: TRBJ1-2; V gene: TRBV5-1; clone size: few; CDR3 protein: ASSLDTDRGGYT
J gene: TRBJ1-4; V gene: TRBV19; clone size: .; CDR3 protein: ASSSPMETNEKLF
J gene: TRBJ1-5; V gene: TRBV28; clone size: .; CDR3 protein: ASGQGLKLGQPQH
J gene: TRBJ1-4; V gene: TRBV25-1; clone size: .; CDR3 protein: ASSDLESDEKLF
J gene: TRBJ2-3; V gene: TRBV28; clone size: .; CDR3 protein: ASSESGGADTQY
J gene: TRBJ2-2; V gene: TRBV11-3; clone size: .; CDR3 protein: ASSPHRAGTGELF
J gene: TRBJ1-3; V gene: TRBV7-9; clone size: once; CDR3 protein: ASSLAESGGNTIY
J gene: TRBJ2-2; V gene: TRBV25-1; clone size: .; CDR3 protein: ASSDPAQGTGTGELF
J gene: TRBJ1-2; V gene: TRBV19; clone size: .; CDR3 protein: ASSYQSGNYGYT
J gene: TRBJ2-1; V gene: TRBV18; clone size: .; CDR3 protein: ASSQRGGEQF
J gene: TRBJ1-1; V gene: TRBV6-5; clone size: .; CDR3 protein: AVSRGSTEAF
J gene: TRBJ2-1; V gene: TRBV7-3; clone size: .; CDR3 protein: ASSSQRGSYNEQF
J gene: TRBJ1-3; V gene: TRBV5-1; clone size: .; CDR3 protein: ASLLHYWNTIY
J gene: TRBJ1-2; V gene: TRBV30; clone size: .; CDR3 protein: AWRSQGIGYT
J gene: TRBJ1-5; V gene: TRBV19; clone size: few; CDR3 protein: ASSGRGPNSNQPQH
J gene: TRBJ2-5; V gene: TRBV6-5; clone size: few; CDR3 protein: ASSPDRGGRETQY
J gene: TRBJ2-7; V gene: TRBV4-1; clone size: .; CDR3 protein: ASSPAAGGFYEQY
J gene: TRBJ2-3; V gene: TRBV9; clone size: .; CDR3 protein: ASGEGHTDTQY
J gene: TRBJ1-5; V gene: TRBV28; clone size: .; CDR3 protein: ASSSGGVGGQPQH
J gene: TRBJ1-3; V gene: TRBV28; clone size: .; CDR3 protein: ASRSHSGNTIY
J gene: TRBJ1-2; V gene: TRBV19; clone size: .; CDR3 protein: ASRINRGQDGYT
J gene: TRBJ1-1; V gene: TRBV3-1/TRBV3-2; clone size: .; CDR3 protein: ASSPGGRAEAF
J gene: TRBJ2-3; V gene: TRBV5-1; clone size: .; CDR3 protein: ASSLSDTQY
J gene: TRBJ2-2; V gene: TRBV29-1; clone size: .; CDR3 protein: SVNTGARNTGELF
J gene: TRBJ2-2; V gene: TRBV7-3; clone size: .; CDR3 protein: ASSALPRRGRASSGELF
J gene: TRBJ1-6; V gene: TRBV10-3; clone size: few; CDR3 protein: AISGESRSPLH
J gene: TRBJ1-6; V gene: TRBV19; clone size: .; CDR3 protein: ATLDRGINSPLH
J gene: TRBJ1-3; V gene: TRBV19; clone size: .; CDR3 protein: ASSSAVTLSGNTIY
J gene: TRBJ2-1; V gene: TRBV7-2; clone size: .; CDR3 protein: ASSQRGGSNEQF